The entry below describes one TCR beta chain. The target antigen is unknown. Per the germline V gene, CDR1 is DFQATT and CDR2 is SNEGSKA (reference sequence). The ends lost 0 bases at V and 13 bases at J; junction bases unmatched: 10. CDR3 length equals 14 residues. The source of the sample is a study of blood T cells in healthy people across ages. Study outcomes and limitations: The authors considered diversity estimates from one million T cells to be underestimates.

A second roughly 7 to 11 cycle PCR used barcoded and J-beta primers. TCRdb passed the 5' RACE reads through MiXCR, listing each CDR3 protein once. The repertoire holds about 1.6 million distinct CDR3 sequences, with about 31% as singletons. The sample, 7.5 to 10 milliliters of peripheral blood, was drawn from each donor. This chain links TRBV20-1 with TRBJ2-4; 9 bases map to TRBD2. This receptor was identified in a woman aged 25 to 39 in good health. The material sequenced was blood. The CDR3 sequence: CSARDLGAGGEQYF. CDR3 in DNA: TGCAGTGCTAGAGACTTAGGGGCGGGAGGGGAGCAGTACTTC.